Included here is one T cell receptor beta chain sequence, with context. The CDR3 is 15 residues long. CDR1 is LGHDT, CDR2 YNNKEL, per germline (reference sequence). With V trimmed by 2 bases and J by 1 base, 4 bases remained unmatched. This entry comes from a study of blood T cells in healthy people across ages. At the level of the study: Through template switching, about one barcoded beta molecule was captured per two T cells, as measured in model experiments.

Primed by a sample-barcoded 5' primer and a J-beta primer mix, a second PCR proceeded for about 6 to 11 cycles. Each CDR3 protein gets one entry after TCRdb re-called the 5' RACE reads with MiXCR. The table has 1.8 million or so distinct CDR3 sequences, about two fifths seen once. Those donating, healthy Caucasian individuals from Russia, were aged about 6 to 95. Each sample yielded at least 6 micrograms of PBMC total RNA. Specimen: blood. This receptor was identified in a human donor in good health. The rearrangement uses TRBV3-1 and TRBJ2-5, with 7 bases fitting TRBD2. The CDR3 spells CASSQIGGIQETQYF. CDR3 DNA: TGTGCCAGCAGCCAAATCGGGGGGATCCAAGAGACCCAGTACTTC.